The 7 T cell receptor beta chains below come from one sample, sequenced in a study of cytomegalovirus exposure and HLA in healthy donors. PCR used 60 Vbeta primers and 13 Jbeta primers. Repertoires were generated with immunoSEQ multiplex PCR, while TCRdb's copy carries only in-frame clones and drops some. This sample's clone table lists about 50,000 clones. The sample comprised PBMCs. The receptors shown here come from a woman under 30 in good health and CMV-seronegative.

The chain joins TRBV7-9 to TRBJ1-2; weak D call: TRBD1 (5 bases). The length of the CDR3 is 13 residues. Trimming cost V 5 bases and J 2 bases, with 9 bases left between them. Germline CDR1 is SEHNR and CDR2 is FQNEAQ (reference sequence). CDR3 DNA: TGTGCCAGCAGCCCGGACAAGAACTATGGCTACACCTTC. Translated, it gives CASSPDKNYGYTF.

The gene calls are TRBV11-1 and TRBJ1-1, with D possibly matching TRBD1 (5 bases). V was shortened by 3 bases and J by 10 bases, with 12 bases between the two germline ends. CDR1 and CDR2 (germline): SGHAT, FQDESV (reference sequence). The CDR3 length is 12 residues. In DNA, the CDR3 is TGTGCCAGCAGCTTGACGACAGTTATAGCTTTCTTT. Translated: CASSLTTVIAFF.

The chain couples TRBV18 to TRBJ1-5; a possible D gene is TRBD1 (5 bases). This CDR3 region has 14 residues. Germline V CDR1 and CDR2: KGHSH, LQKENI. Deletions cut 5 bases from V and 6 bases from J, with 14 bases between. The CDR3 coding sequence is TGTGCCAGCTCAGAGAATAGGGGTGGTCAGCCCCAGCATTTT. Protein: CASSENRGGQPQHF.

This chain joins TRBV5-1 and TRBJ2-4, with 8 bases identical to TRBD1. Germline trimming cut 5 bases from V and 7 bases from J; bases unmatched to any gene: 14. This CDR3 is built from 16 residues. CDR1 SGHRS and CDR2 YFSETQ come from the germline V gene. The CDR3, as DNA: TGCGCCAGCAGTTACCCAGGGGGCACAGGAATTAACATTCAGTACTTC. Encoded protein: CASSYPGGTGINIQYF.

In DNA, the CDR3 is TGTGCCAGTAGCGGGGACAGGGTGGGGAATCAGCCCCAGCATTTT. Protein sequence: CASSGDRVGNQPQHF. V is TRBV19 and J is TRBJ1-5; TRBD1 agrees at 9 bases. The CDR3 is 15 amino acids. Per the germline V gene, CDR1 is LNHDA and CDR2 is SQIVND (reference sequence). The ends lost 6 bases at V and 4 bases at J; junction bases unmatched: 7.

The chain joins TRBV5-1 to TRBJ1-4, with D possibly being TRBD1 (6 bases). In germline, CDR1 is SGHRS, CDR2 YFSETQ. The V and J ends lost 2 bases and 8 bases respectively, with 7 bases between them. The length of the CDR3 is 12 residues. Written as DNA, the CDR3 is TGCGCCAGCAGCTTACAGGGAGAAAAACTGTTTTTT. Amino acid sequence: CASSLQGEKLFF.

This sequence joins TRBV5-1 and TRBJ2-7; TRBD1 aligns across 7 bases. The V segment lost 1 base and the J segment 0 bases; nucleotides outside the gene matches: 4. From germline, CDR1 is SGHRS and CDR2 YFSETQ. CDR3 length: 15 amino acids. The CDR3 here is CASSLMGDSSYEQYF. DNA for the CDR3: TGCGCCAGCAGCTTGATGGGGGACAGCTCCTACGAGCAGTACTTC.